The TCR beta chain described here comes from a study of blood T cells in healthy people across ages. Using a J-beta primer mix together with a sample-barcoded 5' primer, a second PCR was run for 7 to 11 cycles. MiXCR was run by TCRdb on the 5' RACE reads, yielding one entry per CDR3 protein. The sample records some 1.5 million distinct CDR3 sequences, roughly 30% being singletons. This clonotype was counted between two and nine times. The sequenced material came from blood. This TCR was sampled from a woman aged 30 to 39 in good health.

The CDR3 is CAISESSGNTEAFF. The CDR3 DNA reads as TGTGCCATCAGTGAGTCGAGTGGTAACACTGAAGCTTTCTTT. The chain recombines TRBV10-3 with TRBJ1-1; no clear D gene. The germline CDR1 and CDR2 sequences are ENHRY and SYGVKD. The V end lost 0 bases, the J end lost 2 bases, and 7 bases lay between the germline ends. The CDR3 totals 14 residues.